The TCR beta chain described here comes from a study of beta chain features in type 1 diabetes. Study results and limitations: PCR might show a preference for shorter templates, equally across patients and controls. Type 1 diabetes patients had moderately but significantly shorter TCRB CDR3s in all four CD4+ subsets. The similarity of naive, central memory and Treg TCRB repertoires appeared greater among patients than among healthy donors.

Reverse transcription of all isolated RNA meant that expressed TCRB transcripts were sequenced. The data were produced by immunoSEQ multiplex PCR, yet TCRdb's version contains in-frame clones alone and is incomplete. The sample lists over 150,000 clones; around 8% were seen once. Germline lookup yields CDR1 LGHNA and CDR2 YSLEER. The CDR3 totals 15 residues. The junction had 6 bases not matched to a gene; V was cut back by 4 bases and J by 3 bases. This clone has a handful of counts. Its antigen is undetermined. The identical CDR3 is also encoded by other nucleotide sequences in the sample. V gene TRBV4-3 combines with J gene TRBJ2-5; 9 bases match TRBD1. Sample: central memory CD4+ T cells from blood. This clonotype was sampled from a middle-aged woman with type 1 diabetes. CDR3 coding DNA: TGCGCCAGCAGCCCCCTCGGACAGGGGAAAGAGACCCAGTACTTC. Its translation is CASSPLGQGKETQYF.